Presented here are 2 T cell receptor beta chains from one specimen sequenced in a study of blood T cell repertoires in COVID-19. Method: immunoSEQ multiplex PCR; TCRdb's copy keeps in-frame clones and lacks some. This sample has roughly 98,000 clones, with 82% found just once. The sample was peripheral blood. The receptors originated from a man in his 70s with active or convalescent COVID-19.

The chain joins TRBV5-1 to TRBJ2-7, with D possibly TRBD1 on 6 matching bases. CDR1 is SGHRS and CDR2 is YFSETQ in the germline V gene. Trimming cost V 0 bases and J 6 bases, with 13 bases left between them. This CDR3 region has 14 residues. As DNA, the CDR3 is TGCGCCAGCAGCTTGGTAGTGGGGGCGGGCGAGCAGTACTTC. As protein: CASSLVVGAGEQYF.

The rearrangement uses TRBV19 and TRBJ1-1; D gene ambiguous. The germline CDR1 and CDR2 sequences are LNHDA and SQIVND (reference sequence). The V and J ends lost 6 bases and 2 bases respectively, with 13 bases between them. The CDR3 totals 14 residues. This CDR3 is CASSPFLPNTEAFF. The CDR3 DNA reads as TGTGCCAGTAGCCCGTTCCTTCCCAACACTGAAGCTTTCTTT.